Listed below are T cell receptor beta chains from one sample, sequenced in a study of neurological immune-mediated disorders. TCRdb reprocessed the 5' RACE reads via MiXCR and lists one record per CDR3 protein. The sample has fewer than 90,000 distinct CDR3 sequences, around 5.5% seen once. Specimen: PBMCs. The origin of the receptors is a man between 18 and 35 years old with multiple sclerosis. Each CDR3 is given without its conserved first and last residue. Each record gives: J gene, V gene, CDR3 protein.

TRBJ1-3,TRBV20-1,SAGRGGSGKTIY
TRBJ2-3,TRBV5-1,ASSLAGVTDTQY
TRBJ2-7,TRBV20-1,SALGSYEQY
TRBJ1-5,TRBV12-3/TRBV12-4,ASTLRDWNQPQH
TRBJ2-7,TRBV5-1,ASSLAGTSGRGEQY
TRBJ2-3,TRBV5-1,ASSPGLELTDTQY
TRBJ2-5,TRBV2,ASTLTRTGVETQY
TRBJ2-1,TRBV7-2,ASRGAGKYNEQF
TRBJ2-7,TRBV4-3,ASSQGATDPSYEQY
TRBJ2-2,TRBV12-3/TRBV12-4,ASTSQRENPGELF
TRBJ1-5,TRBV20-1,SARDPLGGSNQPQH
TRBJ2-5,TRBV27,ASSSPLVETQY
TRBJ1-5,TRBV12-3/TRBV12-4,ASSPGGRGDQPQH
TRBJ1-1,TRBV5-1,ASSLPRQGGTEAF
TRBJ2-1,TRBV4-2,ASSQDGVLAGWNEQF
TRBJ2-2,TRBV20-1,SALLAGGHTGELF
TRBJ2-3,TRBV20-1,SAKIRGLPTDTQY
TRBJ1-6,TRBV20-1,SARVGKNSPLH
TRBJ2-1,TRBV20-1,SAPGGSHLYNEQF
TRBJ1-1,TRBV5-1,ASRLALTGLNTEAF
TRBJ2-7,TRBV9,ASSVGQGVHEQY
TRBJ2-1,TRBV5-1,ASRTDNEQF
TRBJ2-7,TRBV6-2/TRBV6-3,ASSVLAGGSYEQY
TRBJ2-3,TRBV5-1,ASSLSPGASTDTQY
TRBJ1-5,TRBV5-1,ASSLEAGNQPQH
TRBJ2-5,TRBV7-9,ASGGSGETQY
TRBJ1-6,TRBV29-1,SVEDRGGVGNSPLH
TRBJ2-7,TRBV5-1,ASSWDSAGYEQY
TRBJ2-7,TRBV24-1,ATSDEDRPHEQY
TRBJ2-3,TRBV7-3,ASSPQKGDTQY
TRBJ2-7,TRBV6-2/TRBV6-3,ASSYSRRGPGHEQY
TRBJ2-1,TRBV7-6,ASSGTYNEQF
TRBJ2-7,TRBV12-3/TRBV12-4,ASSLARDRGDYEQY
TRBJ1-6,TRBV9,ASSLGDRRSDNSPLN
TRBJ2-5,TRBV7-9,ASSPLAGGKLQETQY
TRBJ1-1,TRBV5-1,ASSLGGGGGTEAF
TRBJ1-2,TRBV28,ASSLLGGTNYGYT
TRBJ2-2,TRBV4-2,ASSQDLVGQWSGELF
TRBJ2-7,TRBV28,ASSSGQDYEQY
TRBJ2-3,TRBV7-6,ASSEMEGTDTQY
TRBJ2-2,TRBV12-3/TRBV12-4,ASRTPRYTGELF
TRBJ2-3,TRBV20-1,SAQKDIDTQY
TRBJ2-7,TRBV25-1,ASSEYEGQGYYEQY
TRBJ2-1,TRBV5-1,ASRQQGEQF
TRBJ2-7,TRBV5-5,ASSPGSSGTLYEQY
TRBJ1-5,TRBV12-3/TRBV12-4,ASSLTEDQPQN
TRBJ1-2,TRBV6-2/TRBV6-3,ASSYSRANYGYT